This T cell receptor (beta chain) was observed in a study of blood T cell repertoires in COVID-19 (TCRdb year 2020). About the full investigation: Samples from collaborators originated in the United States, Italy and Spain and spanned both the acute and convalescent phases of COVID-19. Samples came from the ongoing ImmuneRACE study (first 160 participants) plus 1,254 subjects from 6 global collaborators. Where HLA class I and class II types were available, the types were taken from metadata supplied by the sample provider, not from assay-based typing. The prospective study material was composed of cDNA or gDNA derived from T cells, B-cell-depleted T cells, or PBMCs. Nearly every sample came with metadata listing a de-identified subject ID, COVID-19 status, age in years and sex. The repertoires were released in a freely available public database meant as a resource for research on the immune response to SARS-CoV-2. The dataset comprised deeply sampled blood TCRbeta repertoires from subjects exposed to, actively infected with, or recovered from COVID-19.

On the study overall, not on this receptor specifically: Clinical and demographic metadata were provided uncurated, with the amount varying by source and participant.

There are a few counts of this clone. Which antigen it targets is not known. No qualities accompany the bases; no much larger clone lies one base away. Whole blood was collected in K2EDTA tubes by collaborating institutions according to the institutions' own protocols. For TCRbeta analysis, collaborators shipped samples as frozen whole blood, isolated PBMCs, or DNA extracted from either of those sample types. TCRbeta CDR3 regions were amplified from genomic DNA by means of the immunoSEQ Assay, a bias-controlled multiplex PCR. The authors' analysis ran thus. The number of nucleated cells in each sample was estimated by amplification of reference gene primers within the assay. Sequence reads were collapsed and filtered to measure the absolute abundance of every unique TCRbeta CDR3 rearrangement. Productive Simpson clonality was computed per sample as the square root of Simpson's diversity index over productive rearrangements. As stored in TCRdb, this immuneACCESS dataset retains in-frame rearrangements with V and J assigned. A fraction of the clones does not appear; measured against another copy, unresolved V genes explain less than half of the discrepancy, and the remainder lacks a known reason. V and J calls plus clone size are reproduced from that table; the DNA served to infer D and trimming. This sample holds around 150,000 clones; 84% were observed only once. Of the sample, 4% is held by the ten largest clones.

The germline V gene (reference sequence) provides CDR1 LNHDA and CDR2 SQIVND. The CDR3 numbers 13 residues from cysteine through phenylalanine. Of the read, only the CDR3 DNA is kept; its 39 bases are in frame from base 1. Between the V and J ends, shortened by 5 bases and 5 bases respectively, the junction contains 12 bases. The source material was peripheral blood. The TCR sequence derives from a woman aged 55-70 years with acute or convalescent COVID-19. This sequence uses TRBV19 and TRBJ1-1; the D gene identity is not certain. This receptor has the CDR3 CASSPRATTEAFF. In nucleotides, the sequence is TGTGCCAGTAGTCCTCGAGCTACGACTGAAGCTTTCTTT.